The clone carrying this T cell receptor beta chain was observed at least ten times. The data belong to a study of T cells in Graves' hyperthyroidism and ophthalmopathy. Amplified TCR beta CDR3 regions came from RNA transcripts. Researchers ran a first-round RT-PCR on the TCR CDR3 using the HTBI primer set. MiXCR, applied by TCRdb to the multiplex PCR reads, yields one record per CDR3 protein. This repertoire shows 350,000 to 450,000 distinct CDR3 sequences, roughly 14% found once; its top ten account for about 10%. The germline V gene encodes CDR1 SNHLY and CDR2 FYNNEI. CDR3 length: 15 residues. The V gene end was trimmed by 4 bases and the J gene end by 6 bases; junction bases not matched to a gene: 5.

The rearrangement links TRBV2 to TRBJ2-1; 11 bases are shared with TRBD2. This receptor was obtained from a woman aged 60-70 years with Graves' hyperthyroidism. Sequencing was done on a sample of blood. The CDR3 sequence is CASSALAGAFNEQFF. The CDR3 DNA sequence: TGTGCCAGCAGTGCACTAGCGGGAGCATTCAATGAGCAGTTCTTC.